One and the same sample provided the 20 T cell receptor beta chains below, sequenced in a study of beta chain features in type 1 diabetes. Reverse transcription of all isolated RNA meant that expressed TCRB transcripts were sequenced. The assay was immunoSEQ multiplex PCR, and TCRdb's table has in-frame clones only and misses some. There are about 290,000 clones in the sample; roughly 8% occur only once, and 1% lies in the top ten. The specimen sequenced was central memory CD4+ T cells from blood. The receptors shown here come from a woman younger than 30 in good health.

The rearrangement links TRBV7-9 to TRBJ2-1; D gene unclear. The germline gives CDR1 SEHNR, CDR2 FQNEAQ (reference sequence). V was shortened by 7 bases and J by 9 bases, with 13 bases between the two germline ends. The CDR3 is 12 amino acids. CDR3 amino acids: CASNKWGTEQFF. Written as DNA, the CDR3 is TGTGCCAGCAACAAGTGGGGAACTGAGCAGTTCTTC.

This chain uses TRBV4-3 with TRBJ1-2, with D hard to call. With 8 bases removed from V and 6 bases from J, the gap between germline ends came to 16 bases. This CDR3 is built from 13 residues. Germline CDR1 and CDR2: LGHNA and YSLEER. The DNA for the CDR3 is TGCGCCAGCTCCCCATACTACCTAGATGGCTACACCTTC. Translating gives CASSPYYLDGYTF.

This clone was counted ten times or more. V and J are TRBV18 and TRBJ2-3; a weak D match, TRBD1 (6 bases). Trimming removed 0 bases at V and 3 bases at J, with 10 bases between. This CDR3 is built from 15 residues. Germline CDR1 reads KGHSH; CDR2 reads LQKENI. The CDR3 here is CASSPPARGTDTQYF. In DNA form, the CDR3 reads TGTGCCAGCTCACCACCGGCCAGGGGAACAGATACGCAGTATTTT.

The rearrangement joins TRBV29-1 to TRBJ2-6; D not certain. Trimming stripped 3 bases from V and 1 base from J, with 7 bases between. CDR1 and CDR2 from the germline V gene are SQVTM and ANQGSEA. The CDR3 has 14 amino acids. Here the CDR3 reads CSVEMESGANVLTF. The CDR3 nucleotides read TGCAGCGTTGAGATGGAGTCTGGGGCCAACGTCCTGACTTTC. The variable domain in full, completed from reference TRBV29-1 and TRBJ2-6, reads SAVISQKPSRDICQRGTSLTIQCQVDSQVTMMFWYRQQPGQSLTLIATANQGSEATYESGFVIDKFPISRPNLTFSTLTVSNMSPEDSSIYLCSVEMESGANVLTFGAGSRLTVL.

This clone was seen a few times. One end of the junction fails to match germline, which may point to a read error. The rearrangement joins TRBV6-5 to TRBJ1-5; D is ambiguous. Germline V lookup: CDR1 MNHEY, CDR2 SVGAGI. CDR3 length: 11 residues. The CDR3 region is CAISEGGPQHF. CDR3 DNA: TGTGCCATCAGTGAGGGAGGGCCCCAGCATTTT.

Regarding this clone: The junction shows a germline mismatch at one end, possibly a read error. The chain joins TRBV28 to TRBJ2-5; 10 bases agree with TRBD1. Germline V gene lookup returns CDR1 MDHEN and CDR2 SYDVKM. The CDR3 is 14 residues long. CDR3 sequence (DNA): TGTGCCAGTAGTTTGCCGGACAGGGGGGAGACCCAGTACTTC. Protein sequence: CASSLPDRGETQYF.

Ten or more counts support this clone. The V call is TRBV7-8, the J call TRBJ2-1; TRBD2 is a possible D gene (5 bases). Germline V CDR1 and CDR2: SGHVS, FQNEAQ. Trimming removed 5 bases from V and 8 bases from J, with 16 bases in between. The length of the CDR3 is 14 residues. The CDR3 is CASSTVKRADEQFF. The DNA of the CDR3 is TGTGCCAGCAGCACCGTAAAGAGGGCCGATGAGCAGTTCTTC.

This clone was counted a few times. This chain connects TRBV29-1 to TRBJ1-1; D not resolved. This CDR3 region has 10 residues. Looked up from germline, CDR1 is SQVTM and CDR2 is ANQGSEA. V was trimmed by 3 bases and J by 7 bases, leaving 6 bases between them. The CDR3 spells CSVDRNEAFF. Here the CDR3 DNA reads TGCAGCGTTGATCGGAATGAAGCTTTCTTT.

This clone was picked up many times. The chain carries TRBV7-9 and TRBJ1-2, with D possibly TRBD1 on 6 matching bases. This CDR3 has 14 residues. Trimming took off 4 bases at V and 6 bases at J, with 15 bases between the two ends. The germline CDR1 and CDR2 sequences are SEHNR and FQNEAQ (reference sequence). The CDR3 reads CASSSYGPGDGYTF. The CDR3 coding sequence is TGTGCCAGCAGCTCCTACGGGCCAGGGGATGGCTACACCTTC.

This chain links TRBV5-1 with TRBJ2-1; D is perhaps TRBD2 (6 bases). CDR1 is SGHRS, CDR2 YFSETQ, per germline. V lost 4 bases to trimming and J lost 3 bases, with 14 bases between them. This CDR3 comprises 15 residues. The CDR3 DNA reads TGCGCCAGCAGCCCCTTCTTGGGAGGCTACAATGAGCAGTTCTTC. It yields the protein CASSPFLGGYNEQFF. Drawing the rest from reference TRBV5-1 and TRBJ2-1, the complete variable domain is KAGVTQTPRYLIKTRGQQVTLSCSPISGHRSVSWYQQTPGQGLQFLFEYFSETQRNKGNFPGRFSGRQFSNSRSEMNVSTLELGDSALYLCASSPFLGGYNEQFFGPGTRLTVL.

This clone appeared many times. This rearrangement joins TRBV7-9 to TRBJ1-1, with D unresolved. V was cut by 11 bases and J by 2 bases, with 12 bases left in between. Germline V gives CDR1 SEHNR, CDR2 FQNEAQ (reference sequence). The CDR3 is 12 amino acids. CDR3 sequence reads: CALTRVNTEAFF. The CDR3 bases are TGTGCCCTCACAAGGGTAAACACTGAAGCTTTCTTT.

This clone showed up just a few times. V and J are TRBV7-9 and TRBJ1-1, with a weak D call TRBD1 (6 bases). The CDR3 contains 16 residues. V was pared by 5 bases and J by 2 bases, with 18 bases between. In germline, CDR1 is SEHNR, CDR2 FQNEAQ (reference sequence). CDR3: CASSPVEGVGNTEAFF. In nucleotides, the CDR3 is TGTGCCAGCAGCCCCGTTGAGGGGGTTGGCAACACTGAAGCTTTCTTT.

This clone was detected ten times or more. Within the sample, other DNA sequences also encode this same CDR3. CDR3 sequence: CATSRDYALGGGSYNEQFF. The CDR3 DNA sequence: TGTGCCACCAGCAGAGATTATGCTCTGGGGGGGGGCTCCTACAATGAGCAGTTCTTC. The rearrangement links TRBV15 to TRBJ2-1, with TRBD2 matching 7 bases. This CDR3 region has 19 residues. Germline values: CDR1 LNHNV, CDR2 YYDKDF (reference sequence). V gave up 0 bases and J gave up 0 bases; unmatched junction bases: 11. The whole variable domain, filled in from reference TRBV15 and TRBJ2-1, reads DAMVIQNPRYQVTQFGKPVTLSCSQTLNHNVMYWYQQKSSQAPKLLFHYYDKDFNNEADTPDNFQSRRPNTSFCFLDIRSPGLGDTAMYLCATSRDYALGGGSYNEQFFGPGTRLTVL.

About this clone itself: The same CDR3 arises from other DNA sequences in this sample as well. This rearrangement joins TRBV20-1 to TRBJ2-1; 11 nucleotides agree with TRBD2. There are 11 residues in the CDR3. The V segment lost 6 bases and the J segment 10 bases; nucleotides outside the gene matches: 2. Germline CDR1 reads DFQATT; CDR2 reads SNEGSKA (reference sequence). The chain's CDR3 is CSAGTSGEQFF. Here the CDR3 DNA reads TGCAGTGCGGGGACTAGCGGCGAGCAGTTCTTC.

The chain carries TRBV2 and TRBJ2-7, with D uncertain. The CDR3 runs to 12 residues. Per the germline V gene, CDR1 is SNHLY and CDR2 is FYNNEI. The ends were cut back, 3 bases at V and 1 base at J, with 4 bases in the middle. DNA of the CDR3: TGTGCCAGCAGTGACGGTTCCTACGAGCAGTACGTC. It codes for CASSDGSYEQYV.

The rearrangement uses TRBV25-1 and TRBJ2-3; 8 bases line up with TRBD1. The CDR3 extends over 16 amino acids. J gave up 6 bases and V 2 bases, and 10 bases lay outside the gene matches. Germline V gene data show CDR1 as MGHDK and CDR2 as SYGVNS. The CDR3 region has the DNA TGTGCCAGCAGTGAAGACCAGACAGGGGCAAGGGATACGCAGTATTTT. Translation: CASSEDQTGARDTQYF.

CDR3 nucleotide sequence: TGTGCCAGCCAAGGGATGCTATATAGCAATCAGCCCCAGCATTTT. Translated: CASQGMLYSNQPQHF. The chain uses TRBV2 and TRBJ1-5; D is ambiguous. Germline CDR1 SNHLY, CDR2 FYNNEI. Trimming pared 8 bases from V and 0 bases from J, leaving 14 bases between. CDR3 length: 15 amino acids.

The chain joins TRBV15 to TRBJ1-5; D is undetermined. The CDR3 totals 14 residues. Germline CDR1 reads LNHNV; CDR2 reads YYDKDF (reference sequence). V lost 4 bases to trimming and J lost 0 bases, with 7 bases between them. The CDR3 DNA sequence: TGTGCCACCAGCACGGTTAATAGCAATCAGCCCCAGCATTTT. This sequence encodes CATSTVNSNQPQHF.

This clone has more than one count but fewer than ten. Written as DNA, the CDR3 is TGCAGCGTTGCCAGGGGATCTAATCAGCCCCAGCATTTT. This codes for CSVARGSNQPQHF. This chain uses TRBV29-1 with TRBJ1-5, with D maybe TRBD1 (6 bases). Trimming pared 4 bases from V and 4 bases from J, leaving 11 bases between. The CDR3 consists of 13 residues. Looked up from germline, CDR1 is SQVTM and CDR2 is ANQGSEA.

CDR3 DNA sequence: TGTGCCAGCAGTGAATTGAACATTCAGTACTTC. Its translation: CASSELNIQYF. V is TRBV2 and J is TRBJ2-4; D unclear. Germline V gene sequence: CDR1 SNHLY, CDR2 FYNNEI. The CDR3 consists of 11 residues. Trimming took 2 bases from V and 7 from J, leaving 3 bases between them.